Listed below are T cell receptor beta chains from one sample, sequenced in a study of blood T cell repertoires in COVID-19. Clones were sequenced by immunoSEQ multiplex PCR, and TCRdb holds only the in-frame ones, with some missing. The data show around 120,000 clones, around 80% seen once. The sequencing sample was made of peripheral blood. The receptors derive from a man aged 65 to 85 with acute or convalescent COVID-19. Each CDR3 is given with its conserved first and last residue. D genes are given only for firm matches. For some rows the clone size is stated as once, few or many, or as a class when expanded; others skip it.

.,.,TRBJ2-5,TRBV28,CASRYPGGETQYF,TGTGCCAGCAGATATCCCGGAGGGGAGACCCAGTACTTC
.,once,TRBJ2-5,TRBV19,CATAGRGVWETQYF,TGTGCCACCGCGGGCAGGGGAGTTTGGGAGACCCAGTACTTC
TRBD1,.,TRBJ2-7,TRBV28,CASRVTGGRRYF,TGTGCCAGCAGAGTTACAGGGGGGCGACGGTACTTC
.,.,TRBJ1-2,TRBV5-1,CASSLVGDYGYTF,TGCGCCAGCAGCTTGGTTGGAGACTATGGCTACACCTTC
TRBD1,.,TRBJ1-2,TRBV4-1,CASSQPGQGVDGYTF,TGCGCCAGCAGCCAACCAGGACAGGGTGTGGATGGCTACACCTTC
TRBD1,.,TRBJ1-2,TRBV12-3/TRBV12-4,CASSLRTGYGYTF,TGTGCCAGCAGTTTGAGGACAGGCTATGGCTACACCTTC
.,.,TRBJ1-5,TRBV19,CASSILTGNNQPQHF,TGTGCCAGTAGTATCCTGACGGGAAACAATCAGCCCCAGCATTTT
.,.,TRBJ1-4,TRBV14,CASSQFTGSGEKLFF,TGTGCCAGCAGCCAGTTTACAGGGTCGGGTGAAAAACTGTTTTTT
TRBD1,.,TRBJ1-2,TRBV5-4,CASSLSGGPLGYGYTF,TGTGCCAGCAGCTTGTCAGGGGGGCCGCTGGGCTATGGCTACACCTTC
TRBD1,.,TRBJ1-2,TRBV13,CASSLARRRDSSNYGYTF,TGTGCCAGCAGCTTGGCCCGTAGGCGGGACAGCTCAAACTATGGCTACACCTTC
TRBD2,.,TRBJ2-7,TRBV3-1/TRBV3-2,CASSQAGGVYEQYF,TGTGCCAGCAGTCAAGCGGGGGGAGTCTACGAGCAGTACTTC
TRBD2,.,TRBJ2-2,TRBV5-4,CASSSIAGSNTGELFF,TGTGCCAGCAGCTCCATAGCGGGGAGCAACACCGGGGAGCTGTTTTTT
.,few,TRBJ1-1,TRBV18,CASSPSDRLNTEAFF,TGTGCCAGCTCACCCTCTGACAGGCTGAACACTGAAGCTTTCTTT
TRBD1,.,TRBJ2-7,TRBV6-5,CASSLTGAYEQYF,TGTGCCAGCAGCCTTACAGGGGCCTACGAGCAGTACTTC
TRBD1,.,TRBJ2-2,TRBV6-5,CASSRTGVTGELFF,TGTGCCAGCAGTAGGACAGGGGTCACCGGGGAGCTGTTTTTT
.,.,TRBJ2-5,TRBV27,CASSFRSYQGINQETQYF,TGTGCCAGCAGCTTTAGGTCCTATCAGGGGATTAACCAAGAGACCCAGTACTTC
.,.,TRBJ2-3,TRBV21-1,CASSKALPGTGITDTQYF,TGTGCCAGCAGCAAAGCGCTCCCGGGGACAGGGATCACAGATACGCAGTATTTT
.,.,TRBJ1-1,TRBV6-5,CASSRQENTEAFF,TGTGCCAGCTCCCGACAGGAAAACACTGAAGCTTTCTTT
.,.,TRBJ1-2,TRBV5-1,CASSLGTTDLGGYTF,TGCGCCAGCAGCTTGGGAACCACAGATCTGGGTGGCTACACCTTC
.,.,TRBJ1-2,TRBV5-1,CASNPQAGNYGYTF,TGCGCCAGCAACCCCCAGGCAGGGAACTATGGCTACACCTTC
TRBD2,many,TRBJ2-3,TRBV5-6,CASSLDLAGPQDTQYF,TGTGCCAGCAGCTTGGATCTAGCGGGTCCCCAGGATACGCAGTATTTT
.,.,TRBJ2-7,TRBV6-1,CASSDYYEQYF,TGTGCCAGCAGTGATTACTACGAGCAGTACTTC
TRBD1,.,TRBJ2-7,TRBV28,CASRQGASYEQYF,TGTGCCAGCAGGCAGGGGGCCTCCTACGAGCAGTACTTC
TRBD1,once,TRBJ2-1,TRBV7-9,CASSRDSNEQFF,TGTGCCAGCAGCCGGGACAGCAATGAGCAGTTCTTC
.,.,TRBJ2-1,TRBV6-5,CASTIGEFNEQFF,TGTGCCAGCACGATCGGGGAATTCAATGAGCAGTTCTTC
.,.,TRBJ1-2,TRBV6-1,CASSENSHGYTF,TGTGCCAGCAGTGAAAACTCTCATGGCTACACCTTC
.,few,TRBJ1-1,TRBV11-2,CASSLSGLYTEAFF,TGTGCCAGCAGCTTATCCGGGTTGTACACTGAAGCTTTCTTT
TRBD2,.,TRBJ2-3,TRBV6-5,CASRSSGSTDTQYF,TGTGCCAGCAGATCTAGCGGTAGCACAGATACGCAGTATTTT
.,.,TRBJ1-5,TRBV21-1,CASSKGEGVQPQHF,TGTGCCAGCAGCAAAGGGGAGGGGGTTCAGCCCCAGCATTTT
TRBD1,.,TRBJ2-7,TRBV27,CASSPRGMYEQYF,TGTGCCAGCAGTCCCAGGGGGATGTACGAGCAGTACTTC
.,.,TRBJ1-2,TRBV29-1,CSVAVGSGQYGYTF,TGCAGCGTTGCCGTCGGATCAGGACAGTATGGCTACACCTTC
.,.,TRBJ1-6,TRBV28,CASSFGVFLHF,TGTGCCAGCAGTTTCGGGGTCTTCCTCCACTTT
.,.,TRBJ2-1,TRBV7-9,CASSLAQGSYNEQFF,TGTGCCAGCAGCTTAGCACAGGGTTCCTACAATGAGCAGTTCTTC
.,.,TRBJ2-7,TRBV29-1,CSVGRSYEQYF,TGCAGCGTTGGGCGGTCCTACGAGCAGTACTTC
TRBD2,once,TRBJ2-7,TRBV5-4,CASSLVASGGAYEQYF,TGTGCCAGCAGCTTGGTGGCTAGCGGGGGGGCCTACGAGCAGTACTTC
.,.,TRBJ1-1,TRBV18,CASSPLSHRLNTEAFF,TGTGCCAGCTCACCACTTAGTCACAGGCTGAACACTGAAGCTTTCTTT
.,.,TRBJ2-7,TRBV27,CASSLRNRYSYEQYF,TGTGCCAGCAGTTTAAGGAACAGGTACTCCTACGAGCAGTACTTC
.,.,TRBJ1-5,TRBV10-2,CASSDRLGAGNQPQHF,TGCGCCAGCAGTGATCGGTTGGGCGCAGGCAATCAGCCCCAGCATTTT
.,.,TRBJ1-1,TRBV7-9,CASSLVVSAEAFF,TGTGCCAGCAGCTTAGTAGTCTCGGCTGAAGCTTTCTTT
TRBD1,.,TRBJ2-7,TRBV5-1,CASSSRQGYEQYF,TGCGCCAGCAGCTCCAGACAGGGCTACGAGCAGTACTTC
.,.,TRBJ2-5,TRBV2,CASSEAEEGALETQYF,TGTGCCAGCAGTGAAGCGGAGGAGGGGGCGTTAGAGACCCAGTACTTC
.,.,TRBJ1-1,TRBV7-2,CASSPRGGRTEAFF,TGTGCCAGCAGCCCACGGGGAGGGCGGACTGAAGCTTTCTTT
TRBD2,.,TRBJ2-5,TRBV4-1,CASSLYPILTSGGETQYF,TGCGCCAGCAGCCTATACCCTATACTGACTAGCGGGGGAGAGACCCAGTACTTC
TRBD1,few,TRBJ1-1,TRBV7-9,CASLKGQGNTEAFF,TGTGCCAGCCTGAAGGGACAGGGCAACACTGAAGCTTTCTTT
TRBD2,.,TRBJ2-3,TRBV3-1/TRBV3-2,CASSQRSGEFTDTQYF,TGTGCCAGCAGCCAGAGGAGCGGGGAGTTCACAGATACGCAGTATTTT